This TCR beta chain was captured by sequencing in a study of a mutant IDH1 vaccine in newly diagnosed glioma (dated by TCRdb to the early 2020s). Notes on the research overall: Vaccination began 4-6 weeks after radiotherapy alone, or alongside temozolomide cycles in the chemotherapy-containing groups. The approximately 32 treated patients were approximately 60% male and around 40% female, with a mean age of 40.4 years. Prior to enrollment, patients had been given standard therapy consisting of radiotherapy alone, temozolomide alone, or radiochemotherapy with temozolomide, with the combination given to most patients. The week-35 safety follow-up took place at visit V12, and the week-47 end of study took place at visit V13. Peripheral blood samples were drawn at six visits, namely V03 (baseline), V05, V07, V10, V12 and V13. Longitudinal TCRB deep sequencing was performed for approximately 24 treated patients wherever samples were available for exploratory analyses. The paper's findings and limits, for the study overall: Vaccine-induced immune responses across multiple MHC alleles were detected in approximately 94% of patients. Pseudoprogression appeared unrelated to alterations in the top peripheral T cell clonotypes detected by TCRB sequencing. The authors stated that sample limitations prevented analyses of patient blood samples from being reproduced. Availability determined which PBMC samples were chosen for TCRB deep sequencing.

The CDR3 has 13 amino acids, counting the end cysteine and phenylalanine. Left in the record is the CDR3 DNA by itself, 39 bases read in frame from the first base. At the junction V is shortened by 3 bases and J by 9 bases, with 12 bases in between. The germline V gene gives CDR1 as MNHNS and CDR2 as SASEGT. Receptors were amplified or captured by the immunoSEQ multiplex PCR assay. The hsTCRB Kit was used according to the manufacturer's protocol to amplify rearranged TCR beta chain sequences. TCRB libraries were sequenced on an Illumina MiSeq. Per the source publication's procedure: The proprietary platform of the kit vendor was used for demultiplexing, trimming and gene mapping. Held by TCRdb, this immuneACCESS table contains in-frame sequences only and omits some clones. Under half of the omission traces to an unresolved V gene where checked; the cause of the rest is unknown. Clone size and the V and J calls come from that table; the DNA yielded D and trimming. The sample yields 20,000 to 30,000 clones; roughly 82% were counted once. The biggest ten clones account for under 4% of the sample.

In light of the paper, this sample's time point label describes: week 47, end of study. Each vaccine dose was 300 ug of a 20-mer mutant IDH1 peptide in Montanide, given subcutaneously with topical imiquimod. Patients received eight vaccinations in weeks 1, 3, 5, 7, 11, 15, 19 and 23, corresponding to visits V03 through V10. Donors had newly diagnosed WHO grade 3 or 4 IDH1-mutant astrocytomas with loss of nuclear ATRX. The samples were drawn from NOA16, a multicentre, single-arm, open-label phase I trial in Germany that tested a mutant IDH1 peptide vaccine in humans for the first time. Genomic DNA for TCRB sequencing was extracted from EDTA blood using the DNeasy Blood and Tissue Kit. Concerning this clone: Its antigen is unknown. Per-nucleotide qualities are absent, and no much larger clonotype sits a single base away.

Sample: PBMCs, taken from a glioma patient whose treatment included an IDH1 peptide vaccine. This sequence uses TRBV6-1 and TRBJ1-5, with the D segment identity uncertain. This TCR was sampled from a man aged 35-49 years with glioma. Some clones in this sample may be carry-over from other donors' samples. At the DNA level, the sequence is TGTGCCAGCAGTGACTTCCGAGGTGGGCCCCAGCATTTT. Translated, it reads CASSDFRGGPQHF.